This TCR beta chain was sequenced during a study of beta chain features in type 1 diabetes. Study-level findings and limits: Among patients, naive, central memory and Treg TCRB repertoires appeared more similar than among healthy donors. TCRB CDR3 length was moderately but significantly reduced in all four CD4+ subsets of Type 1 diabetes patients.

Germline loops: CDR1 SGHAT, CDR2 FQNNGV. This CDR3 spans 14 amino acids. Trimming took 4 bases from V and 6 from J; bases not matched to a gene: 6. This clone was seen only a few times. The antigen is unknown. What was sequenced were expressed TCRB transcripts, since all of the isolated RNA had been reverse transcribed. TCRdb's copy holds only in-frame clones and misses some; the assay was immunoSEQ multiplex PCR. The sample gives approximately 160,000 clones, about 63% of which show up once; approximately 0.089% is in the top ten. The sequenced sample consisted of naive CD4+ T cells from blood. The chain carries TRBV11-2 and TRBJ1-3; 7 bases fit TRBD1. The clonotype originates from a man younger than 40 with type 1 diabetes. CDR3 nucleotide sequence: TGTGCCAGCAGCTCCCCGACAGGGATAAACACCATATATTTT. Residues: CASSSPTGINTIYF. Filled out from reference TRBV11-2 and TRBJ1-3, the complete variable domain reads EAGVAQSPRYKIIEKRQSVAFWCNPISGHATLYWYQQILGQGPKLLIQFQNNGVVDDSQLPKDRFSAERLKGVDSTLKIQPAKLEDSAVYLCASSSPTGINTIYFGEGSWLTVV.